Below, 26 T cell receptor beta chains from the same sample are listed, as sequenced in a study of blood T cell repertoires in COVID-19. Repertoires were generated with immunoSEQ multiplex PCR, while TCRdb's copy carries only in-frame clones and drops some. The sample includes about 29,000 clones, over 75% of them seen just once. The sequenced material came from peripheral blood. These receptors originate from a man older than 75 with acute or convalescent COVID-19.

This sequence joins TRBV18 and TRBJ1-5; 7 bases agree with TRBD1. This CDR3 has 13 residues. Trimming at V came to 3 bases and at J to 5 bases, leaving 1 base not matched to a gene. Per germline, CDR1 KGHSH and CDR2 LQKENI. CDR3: CASSPQGDQPQHF. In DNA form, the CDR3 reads TGTGCCAGCTCACCTCAGGGGGATCAGCCCCAGCATTTT.

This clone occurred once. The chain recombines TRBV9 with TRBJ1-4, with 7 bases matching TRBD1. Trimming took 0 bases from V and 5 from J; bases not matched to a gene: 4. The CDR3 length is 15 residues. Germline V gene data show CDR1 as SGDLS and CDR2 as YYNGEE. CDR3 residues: CASSVDLGGNEKLFF. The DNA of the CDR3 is TGTGCCAGCAGCGTAGATTTAGGGGGCAATGAAAAACTGTTTTTT.

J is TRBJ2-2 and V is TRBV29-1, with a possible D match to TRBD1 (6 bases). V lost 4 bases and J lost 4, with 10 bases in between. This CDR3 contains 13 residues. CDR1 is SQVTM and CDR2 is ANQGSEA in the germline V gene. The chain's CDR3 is CSVGQVSTGELFF. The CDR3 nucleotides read TGCAGCGTTGGACAGGTCAGCACCGGGGAGCTGTTTTTT.

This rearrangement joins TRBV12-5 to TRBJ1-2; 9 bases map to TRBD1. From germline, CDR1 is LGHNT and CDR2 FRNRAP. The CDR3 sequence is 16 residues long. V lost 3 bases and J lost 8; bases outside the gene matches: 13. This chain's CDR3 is CASGFGSTGGDGGYTF. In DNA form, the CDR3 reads TGTGCTAGTGGTTTCGGCTCCACAGGGGGCGACGGGGGCTACACCTTC.

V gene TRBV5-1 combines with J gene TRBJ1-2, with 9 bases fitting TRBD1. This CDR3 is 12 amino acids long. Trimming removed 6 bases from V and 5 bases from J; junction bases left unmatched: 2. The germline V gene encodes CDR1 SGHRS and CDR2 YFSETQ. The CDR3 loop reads CASTGQGYGYTF. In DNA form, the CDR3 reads TGCGCCAGCACCGGACAGGGGTATGGCTACACCTTC.

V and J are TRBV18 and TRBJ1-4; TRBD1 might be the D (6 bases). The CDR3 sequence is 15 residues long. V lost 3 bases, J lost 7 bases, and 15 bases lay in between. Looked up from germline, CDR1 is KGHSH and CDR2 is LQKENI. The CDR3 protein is CASSPRGQQGEKLFF. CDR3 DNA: TGTGCCAGCTCACCTCGCGGGCAACAGGGTGAAAAACTGTTTTTT.

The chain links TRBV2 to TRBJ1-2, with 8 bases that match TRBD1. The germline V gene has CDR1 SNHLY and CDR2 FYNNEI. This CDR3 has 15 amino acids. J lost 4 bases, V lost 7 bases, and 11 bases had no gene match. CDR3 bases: TGTGCCAGCAAAAGGGGACAGGCTGAAGGCTATGGCTACACCTTC. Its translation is CASKRGQAEGYGYTF.

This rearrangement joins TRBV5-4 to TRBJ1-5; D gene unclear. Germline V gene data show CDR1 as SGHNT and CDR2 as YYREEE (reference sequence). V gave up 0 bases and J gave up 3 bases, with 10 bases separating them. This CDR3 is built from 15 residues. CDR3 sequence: CASSLEQLYNQPQHF. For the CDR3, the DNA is TGTGCCAGCAGCTTGGAACAGCTATACAATCAGCCCCAGCATTTT.

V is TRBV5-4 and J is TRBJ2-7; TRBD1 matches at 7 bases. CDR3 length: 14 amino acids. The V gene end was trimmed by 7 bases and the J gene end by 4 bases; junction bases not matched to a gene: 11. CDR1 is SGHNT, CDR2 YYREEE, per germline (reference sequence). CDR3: CASSTRQGGYEQYF. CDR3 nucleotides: TGTGCCAGCTCCACTAGACAGGGTGGGTACGAGCAGTACTTC.

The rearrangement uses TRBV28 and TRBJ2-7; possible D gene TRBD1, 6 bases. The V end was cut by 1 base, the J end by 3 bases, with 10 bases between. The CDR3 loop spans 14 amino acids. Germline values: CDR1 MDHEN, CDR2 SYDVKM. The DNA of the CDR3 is TGTGCCAGCAGTTTATCGGGACAACTCTACGAGCAGTACTTC. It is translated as CASSLSGQLYEQYF.

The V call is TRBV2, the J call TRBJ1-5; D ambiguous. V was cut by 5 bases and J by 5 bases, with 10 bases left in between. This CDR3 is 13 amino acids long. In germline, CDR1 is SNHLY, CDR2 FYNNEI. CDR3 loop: CASSPRPHQPQHF. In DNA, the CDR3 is TGTGCCAGCAGTCCGAGGCCACATCAGCCCCAGCATTTT. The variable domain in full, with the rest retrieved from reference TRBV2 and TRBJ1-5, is EPEVTQTPSHQVTQMGQEVILRCVPISNHLYFYWYRQILGQKVEFLVSFYNNEISEKSEIFDDQFSVERPDGSNFTLKIRSTKLEDSAMYFCASSPRPHQPQHFGDGTRLSIL.

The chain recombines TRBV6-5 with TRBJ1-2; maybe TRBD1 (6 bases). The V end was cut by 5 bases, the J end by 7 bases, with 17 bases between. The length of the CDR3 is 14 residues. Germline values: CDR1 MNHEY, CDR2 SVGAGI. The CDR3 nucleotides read TGTGCCAGCAGTAGGGACACACTGGGTGGTGGCTACACCTTC. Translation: CASSRDTLGGGYTF.

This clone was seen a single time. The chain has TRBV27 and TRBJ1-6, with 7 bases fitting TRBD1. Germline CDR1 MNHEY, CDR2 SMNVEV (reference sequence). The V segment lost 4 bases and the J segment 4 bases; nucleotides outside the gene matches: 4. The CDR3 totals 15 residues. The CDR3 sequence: CASSSGQLYNSPLHF. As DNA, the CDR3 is TGTGCCAGCAGTTCGGGACAGTTATATAATTCACCCCTCCACTTT.

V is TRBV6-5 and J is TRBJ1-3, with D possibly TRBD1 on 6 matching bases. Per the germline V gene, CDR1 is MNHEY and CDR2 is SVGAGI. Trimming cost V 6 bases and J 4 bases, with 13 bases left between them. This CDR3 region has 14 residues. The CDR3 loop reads CASSYTGPGNTIYF. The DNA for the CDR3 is TGTGCCAGCAGCTATACAGGGCCCGGAAACACCATATATTTT.

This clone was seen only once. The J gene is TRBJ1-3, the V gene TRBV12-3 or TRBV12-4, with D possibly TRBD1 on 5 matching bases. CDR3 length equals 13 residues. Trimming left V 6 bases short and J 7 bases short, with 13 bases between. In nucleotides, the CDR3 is TGTGCCAGCAGGCCCCCAGGGTCCAACACCATATATTTT. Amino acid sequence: CASRPPGSNTIYF.

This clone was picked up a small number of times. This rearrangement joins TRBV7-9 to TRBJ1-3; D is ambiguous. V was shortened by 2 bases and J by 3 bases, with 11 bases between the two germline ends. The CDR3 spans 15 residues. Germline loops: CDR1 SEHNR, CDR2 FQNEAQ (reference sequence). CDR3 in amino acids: CASSLPSRLGNTIYF. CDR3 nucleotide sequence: TGTGCCAGCAGCTTACCCTCCAGGCTTGGAAACACCATATATTTT.

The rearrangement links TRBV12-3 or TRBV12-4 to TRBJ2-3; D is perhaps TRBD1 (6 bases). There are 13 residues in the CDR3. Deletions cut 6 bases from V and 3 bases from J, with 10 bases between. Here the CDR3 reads CASRRQVTDTQYF. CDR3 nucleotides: TGTGCCAGCAGGAGACAGGTGACAGATACGCAGTATTTT.

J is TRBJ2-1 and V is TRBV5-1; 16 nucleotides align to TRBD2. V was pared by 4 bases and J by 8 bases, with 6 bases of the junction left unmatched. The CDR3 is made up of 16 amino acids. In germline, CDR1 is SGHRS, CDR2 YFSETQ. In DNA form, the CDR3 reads TGCGCCAGCAGCGTGGGACTAGCGGGGGGGCCCCATGAGCAGTTCTTC. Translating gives CASSVGLAGGPHEQFF.

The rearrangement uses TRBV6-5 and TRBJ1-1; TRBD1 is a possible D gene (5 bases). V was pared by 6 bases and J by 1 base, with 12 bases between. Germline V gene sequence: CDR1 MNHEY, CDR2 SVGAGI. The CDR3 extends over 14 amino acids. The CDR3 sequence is CASRGGFQNTEAFF. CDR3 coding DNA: TGTGCCAGCAGGGGGGGATTTCAGAACACTGAAGCTTTCTTT.

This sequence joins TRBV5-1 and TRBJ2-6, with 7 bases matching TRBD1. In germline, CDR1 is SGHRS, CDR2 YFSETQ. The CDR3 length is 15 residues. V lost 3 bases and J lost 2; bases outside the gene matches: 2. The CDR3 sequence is CASSSTGPGANVLTF. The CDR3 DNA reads TGCGCCAGCAGCTCGACAGGGCCTGGGGCCAACGTCCTGACTTTC.

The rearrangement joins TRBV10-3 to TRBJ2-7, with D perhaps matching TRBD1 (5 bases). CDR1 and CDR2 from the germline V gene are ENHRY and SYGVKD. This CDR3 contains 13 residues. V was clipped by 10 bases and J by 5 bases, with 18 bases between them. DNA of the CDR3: TGTGCCACCGCTGGGGCACTTCTCCACGAGCAGTACTTC. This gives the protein CATAGALLHEQYF.

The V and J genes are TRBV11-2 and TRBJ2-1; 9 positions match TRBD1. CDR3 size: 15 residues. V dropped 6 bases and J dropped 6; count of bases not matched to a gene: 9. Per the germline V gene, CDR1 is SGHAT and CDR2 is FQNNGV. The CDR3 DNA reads TGTGCCAGCAGTCGGGGGGACAGGGTGGGCAATGAGCAGTTCTTC. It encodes CASSRGDRVGNEQFF.

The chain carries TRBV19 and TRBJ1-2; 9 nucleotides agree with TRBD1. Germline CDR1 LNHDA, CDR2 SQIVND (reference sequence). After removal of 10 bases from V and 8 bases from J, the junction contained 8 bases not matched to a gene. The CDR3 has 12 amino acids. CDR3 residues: CATKQGAEGYTF. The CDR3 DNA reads TGTGCCACCAAACAGGGGGCGGAGGGCTACACCTTC.

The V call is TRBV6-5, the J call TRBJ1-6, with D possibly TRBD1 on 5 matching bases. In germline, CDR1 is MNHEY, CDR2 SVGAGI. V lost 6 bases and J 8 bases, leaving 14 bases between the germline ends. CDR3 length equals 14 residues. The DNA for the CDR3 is TGTGCCAGCAGCCACCGGTGGGGGGATTCACCCCTCCACTTT. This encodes CASSHRWGDSPLHF.

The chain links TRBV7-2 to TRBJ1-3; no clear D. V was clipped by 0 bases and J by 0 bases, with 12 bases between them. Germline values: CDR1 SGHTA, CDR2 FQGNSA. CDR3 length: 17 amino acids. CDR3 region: CASSLALGVLSGNTIYF. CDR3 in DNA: TGTGCCAGCAGCTTAGCGCTCGGGGTTCTCTCTGGAAACACCATATATTTT.

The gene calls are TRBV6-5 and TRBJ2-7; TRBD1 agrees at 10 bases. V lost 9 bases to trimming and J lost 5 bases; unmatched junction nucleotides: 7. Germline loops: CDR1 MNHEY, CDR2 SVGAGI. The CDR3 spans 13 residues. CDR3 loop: CASEGQGWNEQYF. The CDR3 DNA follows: TGTGCCAGTGAGGGACAGGGGTGGAACGAGCAGTACTTC.